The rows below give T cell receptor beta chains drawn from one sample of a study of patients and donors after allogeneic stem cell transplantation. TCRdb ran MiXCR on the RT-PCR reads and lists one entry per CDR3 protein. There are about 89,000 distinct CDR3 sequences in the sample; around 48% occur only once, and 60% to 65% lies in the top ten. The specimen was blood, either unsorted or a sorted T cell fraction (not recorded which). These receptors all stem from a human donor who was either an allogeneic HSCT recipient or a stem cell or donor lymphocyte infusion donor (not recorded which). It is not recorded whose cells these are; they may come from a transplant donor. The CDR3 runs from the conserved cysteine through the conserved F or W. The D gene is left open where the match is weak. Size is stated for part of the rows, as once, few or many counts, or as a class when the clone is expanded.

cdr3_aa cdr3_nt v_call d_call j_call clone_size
CASSLRMSPNQPQHF TGTGCCAGCAGTTTACGGATGTCCCCTAATCAGCCCCAGCATTTT TRBV27 - TRBJ1-5 -
CASSFTSGTGGYEQYF TGCGCCAGCAGCTTCACCTCCGGGACAGGGGGGTACGAGCAGTACTTC TRBV5-1 TRBD1 TRBJ2-7 -
CASSPLGGNYGYTF TGCGCCAGCAGCCCTCTTGGGGGCAACTATGGCTACACCTTC TRBV4-3 - TRBJ1-2 -
CASRYGAGGSNQPQHF TGTGCCAGCAGGTATGGGGCAGGGGGTAGCAATCAGCCCCAGCATTTT TRBV12-3/TRBV12-4 TRBD1 TRBJ1-5 -
CATGRLENTEAFF TGTGCCACCGGACGGCTTGAGAACACTGAAGCTTTCTTT TRBV7-8 - TRBJ1-1 -
CASSQEGRVYNSPLHF TGCGCCAGCAGCCAAGAAGGGCGGGTCTATAATTCACCCCTCCACTTT TRBV4-3 - TRBJ1-6 few
CASSSDRGSGTEAFF TGTGCCAGCAGCTCCGACAGGGGCTCGGGCACTGAAGCTTTCTTT TRBV9 TRBD1 TRBJ1-1 -
CAISGDRLNTEAFF TGTGCCATCAGTGGCGACAGGCTGAACACTGAAGCTTTCTTT TRBV10-3 - TRBJ1-1 few
CASRRRLAGVPSEQYF TGTGCCAGCAGACGCAGACTAGCGGGGGTACCTAGCGAGCAGTACTTC TRBV28 TRBD2 TRBJ2-7 -
CAWSVGAGVTEAFF TGTGCCTGGAGTGTAGGGGCGGGGGTGACTGAAGCTTTCTTT TRBV30 - TRBJ1-1 few
CASSPRDGYYGYTF TGTGCCAGCAGTCCCCGGGACGGATACTATGGCTACACCTTC TRBV12-3/TRBV12-4 - TRBJ1-2 -